This T cell receptor beta chain emerged from a study of cytomegalovirus exposure and HLA in healthy donors. At the level of the study: Earlier sequencing of 200 million or so T cells yielded roughly 120 million unique TCR beta sequences.

Study-level points and caveats: A cluster of highly shared sequence variants was likely a sequencing artifact. There were reportedly fewer N-insertions in an Asian-associated ancestry cluster than the roughly 610-donor mean, in a later analysis.

A note on this clone: Its cognate antigen is unknown.

The CDR3 is 15 amino acids. Trimming took 1 base from V and 0 from J, leaving 9 bases between them. In germline, CDR1 is MDHEN, CDR2 SYDVKM. Primers included in the PCR were 60 Vbeta and 13 Jbeta primers. Method: immunoSEQ multiplex PCR; TCRdb's copy keeps in-frame clones and lacks some. The sample has 100,000 to 150,000 clones; approximately 71% are singletons. This TCR was recovered from a woman aged 45-65 years in good health and CMV-seronegative. The sequenced sample consisted of PBMCs. V is TRBV28 and J is TRBJ1-1; maybe TRBD1 (6 bases). The chain's CDR3 is CASSLLSGVNTEAFF. CDR3 nucleotides: TGTGCCAGCAGTTTATTGTCAGGGGTGAACACTGAAGCTTTCTTT.